The 8 T cell receptor beta chains below come from one sample, sequenced in a study of blood T cell repertoires in COVID-19. The protocol was immunoSEQ multiplex PCR, while the TCRdb copy is restricted to in-frame clones and leaves out a portion. The sample lists about 210,000 clones, roughly 89% occurring once. Source material: peripheral blood. These receptor sequences come from a man aged 60 to 69 who had recovered from COVID-19.

This clone was seen a single time. V gene TRBV7-3 combines with J gene TRBJ2-3, with D possibly TRBD1 on 6 matching bases. CDR1 and CDR2 (germline): SGHTA, FQGTGA. V dropped 0 bases and J dropped 0 bases, with 13 bases sitting between them. The CDR3 runs to 17 residues. CDR3 DNA: TGTGCCAGCAGCTTAACGGCTACAGGGTCGAGCACAGATACGCAGTATTTT. The encoded protein is CASSLTATGSSTDTQYF.

V and J are TRBV20-1 and TRBJ2-3; TRBD1 is a possible D gene (6 bases). The CDR3 loop spans 12 amino acids. Germline CDR1 DFQATT, CDR2 SNEGSKA (reference sequence). V was trimmed by 3 bases and J by 13 bases, leaving 17 bases between them. The CDR3: CSASSPGTLKYF. The CDR3 DNA is TGCAGTGCTAGTTCCCCCGGGACACTGAAGTATTTT.

The chain joins TRBV12-3 or TRBV12-4 to TRBJ1-2, with TRBD1 matching 7 bases. Trimming at V came to 6 bases and at J to 5 bases, leaving 6 bases not matched to a gene. This CDR3 is 13 amino acids long. The CDR3 reads CASSQTGEYGYTF. The CDR3 DNA reads as TGTGCCAGCAGCCAAACAGGGGAATATGGCTACACCTTC.

The gene calls are TRBV5-4 and TRBJ2-1; 16 nucleotides align to TRBD2. The V gene's germline CDR1 is SGHNT and CDR2 YYREEE (reference sequence). The J segment lost 7 bases and the V segment lost 3 bases, leaving 13 bases of the junction unmatched. The CDR3 is made up of 19 amino acids. In DNA, the CDR3 is TGTGCCAGCAGCTCCCCTGGGACTAGCGGGAGGGCCCCCAGGAATGAGCAGTTCTTC. It encodes CASSSPGTSGRAPRNEQFF. Looking up the rest from reference TRBV5-4 and TRBJ2-1 gives the full variable domain: ETGVTQSPTHLIKTRGQQVTLRCSSQSGHNTVSWYQQALGQGPQFIFQYYREEENGRGNFPPRFSGLQFPNYSSELNVNALELDDSALYLCASSSPGTSGRAPRNEQFFGPGTRLTVL.

V and J are TRBV29-1 and TRBJ2-5; D perhaps matches TRBD1 (6 bases). Per the germline V gene, CDR1 is SQVTM and CDR2 is ANQGSEA. CDR3 length equals 14 residues. V lost 4 bases, J lost 3 bases, and 15 bases lay in between. In DNA form, the CDR3 reads TGCAGCGTTGCCCTTGGAACAGGGAAAGAGACCCAGTACTTC. Amino acid sequence: CSVALGTGKETQYF.

This clone was observed once. This chain connects TRBV24-1 to TRBJ2-1, with 8 bases lining up with TRBD2. The CDR3 length is 19 residues. Germline CDR1 and CDR2: KGHDR and SFDVKD. J lost 0 bases, V lost 5 bases, and 14 bases had no gene match. CDR3 DNA: TGTGCCACCAGTGGGGATTTCGGGAGGGCCCTCAGCTCCTACAATGAGCAGTTCTTC. It is translated as CATSGDFGRALSSYNEQFF.

This chain connects TRBV19 to TRBJ1-1, with a tentative D call TRBD1 (6 bases). V was cut by 6 bases and J by 6 bases, with 23 bases left in between. The CDR3 has 16 amino acids. Germline V lookup: CDR1 LNHDA, CDR2 SQIVND (reference sequence). CDR3 in DNA: TGTGCCAGTAGCTACTCGCGGGGGCAGCCAAACGCTGAAGCTTTCTTT. This translates into CASSYSRGQPNAEAFF. The variable domain in full, completed from reference TRBV19 and TRBJ1-1, reads DGGITQSPKYLFRKEGQNVTLSCEQNLNHDAMYWYRQDPGQGLRLIYYSQIVNDFQKGDIAEGYSVSREKKESFPLTVTSAQKNPTAFYLCASSYSRGQPNAEAFFGQGTRLTVV.

The V gene is TRBV14, the J gene TRBJ1-2, with D possibly matching TRBD1 (5 bases). This CDR3 has 13 residues. Trimming stripped 4 bases from V and 7 bases from J, with 13 bases between. Germline V gene sequence: CDR1 SGHDN, CDR2 FVKESK. Written as DNA, the CDR3 is TGTGCCAGCAGCCTACTCAGGGAAAGTGGCTACACCTTC. It specifies CASSLLRESGYTF.